Presented here are 20 T cell receptor beta chains from one specimen sequenced in a study of Tregs in tolerant kidney transplant recipients. Mixed chimerism was transient after nonmyeloablative marrow transplants from related graft donors. Profiled with immunoSEQ multiplex PCR; TCRdb holds only in-frame clones, not every one. The sample carries more than 20,000 clones, roughly 80% recorded once. The sample was CD8+ T cells from blood (PBMCs), taken 6 months after the transplant. Receptors were obtained from a human patient who received a combined kidney and bone marrow transplant. Part of the T cells may come from the graft donor.

V and J are TRBV4-3 and TRBJ2-7; 7 nucleotides line up with TRBD2. With V trimmed by 5 bases and J by 1 base, 8 bases remained unmatched. Per the germline V gene, CDR1 is LGHNA and CDR2 is YSLEER. The CDR3 covers 15 residues. CDR3 sequence reads: CASSLAFSGSYEQYF. In nucleotides, the CDR3 is TGCGCCAGCAGCTTAGCTTTTAGCGGGTCCTACGAGCAGTACTTC.

The V call is TRBV29-1, the J call TRBJ1-1; D gene unclear. V lost 6 bases and J lost 1, with 9 bases in between. CDR3 length: 12 residues. The germline gives CDR1 SQVTM, CDR2 ANQGSEA. The CDR3 DNA reads TGCAGCGTCAAAACGGGGAACACTGAAGCTTTCTTT. Protein: CSVKTGNTEAFF.

This clone was seen only a few times. This rearrangement joins TRBV5-4 to TRBJ2-7; a weak D match, TRBD2 (6 bases). Trimming cost V 0 bases and J 7 bases, with 14 bases left between them. There are 14 residues in the CDR3. Looked up from germline, CDR1 is SGHNT and CDR2 is YYREEE (reference sequence). The CDR3, as DNA: TGTGCCAGCAGCTTGGGTGGCGGGATTGGAGAGCAGTACTTC. It encodes CASSLGGGIGEQYF.

The CDR3 reads CAVQLRGGGDTQYF. The CDR3 DNA is TGTGCCGTACAGCTGCGGGGTGGGGGAGATACGCAGTATTTT. The V and J genes are TRBV7-2 and TRBJ2-3; perhaps TRBD2 as D (6 bases). Looked up from germline, CDR1 is SGHTA and CDR2 is FQGNSA. This CDR3 comprises 14 residues. V lost 11 bases, J lost 5 bases, and 20 bases lay in between.

V gene TRBV15 combines with J gene TRBJ1-1, with TRBD1 as a possible D gene (5 bases). CDR1 and CDR2 (germline): LNHNV, YYDKDF (reference sequence). V was cut by 1 base and J by 4 bases, with 10 bases left in between. The CDR3 totals 14 residues. The CDR3 protein is CATSRVQGSTEAFF. The CDR3 nucleotides read TGTGCCACCAGCAGAGTCCAGGGATCCACTGAAGCTTTCTTT. The whole variable domain, filled in from reference TRBV15 and TRBJ1-1, reads DAMVIQNPRYQVTQFGKPVTLSCSQTLNHNVMYWYQQKSSQAPKLLFHYYDKDFNNEADTPDNFQSRRPNTSFCFLDIRSPGLGDTAMYLCATSRVQGSTEAFFGQGTRLTVV.

V is TRBV2 and J is TRBJ2-7; possible D gene TRBD1, 6 bases. The CDR3 loop spans 14 amino acids. Trimming removed 1 base from V and 2 bases from J, with 9 bases in between. Germline V gene sequence: CDR1 SNHLY, CDR2 FYNNEI. CDR3 sequence reads: CASSEGWGPYEQYF. CDR3 bases: TGTGCCAGCAGTGAAGGGTGGGGGCCCTACGAGCAGTACTTC.

The rearrangement links TRBV30 to TRBJ2-3, with D perhaps matching TRBD1 (6 bases). This CDR3 is built from 11 residues. The V gene's germline CDR1 is GTSNPN and CDR2 SVGIG (reference sequence). In nucleotides, the CDR3 is TGTGCGGGGGCGATTCCAGATACGCAGTATTTT. This gives the protein CAGAIPDTQYF.

This clone was seen once. The V gene is TRBV21-1, the J gene TRBJ2-1; the table assigns TRBD2, which was not confirmed against the DNA. TRBV21-1 is a pseudogene locus. CDR3 size: 18 residues. The CDR3 DNA reads as TGTGCCAGCAGCAAAGCACCCCGCAAGGGGGGGATTTACAATGAGCAGTTCTTC. It translates to CASSKAPRKGGIYNEQFF.

V is TRBV9 and J is TRBJ2-1, with D possibly matching TRBD1 (7 bases). V was cut by 4 bases and J by 7 bases, with 18 bases left in between. CDR3 length: 15 amino acids. From germline, CDR1 is SGDLS and CDR2 YYNGEE. CDR3 bases: TGTGCCAGCAGCTTCAGGGGGGCTGGGGGGAATGAGCAGTTCTTC. Encoded protein: CASSFRGAGGNEQFF.

The rearrangement links TRBV4-3 to TRBJ2-7, with 9 bases fitting TRBD2. This CDR3 has 15 residues. Germline CDR1 and CDR2: LGHNA and YSLEER. Trimming cost V 1 base and J 2 bases; bases outside gene matches: 3. CDR3 region: CASSQAGLAPYEQYF. The CDR3 DNA is TGCGCCAGCAGCCAAGCGGGACTAGCACCCTACGAGCAGTACTTC.

V is TRBV19 and J is TRBJ1-1, with 8 nucleotides matching TRBD1. In germline, CDR1 is LNHDA, CDR2 SQIVND (reference sequence). This CDR3 contains 13 residues. J gave up 7 bases and V 5 bases, and 6 bases lay outside the gene matches. CDR3 region: CASSPRGQDEAFF. The CDR3 bases are TGTGCCAGTAGTCCTCGGGGACAGGATGAAGCTTTCTTT.

This clone was seen more than once but under ten times. The chain uses TRBV13 and TRBJ2-2; the match to TRBD1 covers 8 bases. This CDR3 comprises 18 residues. After removal of 5 bases from V and 5 bases from J, the junction contained 16 bases not matched to a gene. The germline gives CDR1 PRHDT, CDR2 FYEKMQ (reference sequence). DNA of the CDR3: TGTGCCAGCAGCACCACCTTGACCCGGACAGGGAGGACCGGGGAGCTGTTTTTT. Its protein product is CASSTTLTRTGRTGELFF.

This chain connects TRBV14 to TRBJ1-2; D might be TRBD1 (6 bases). The CDR3 loop spans 17 amino acids. V was shortened by 1 base and J by 0 bases, with 15 bases between the two germline ends. Germline values: CDR1 SGHDN, CDR2 FVKESK. The CDR3 sequence: CASSQVAGGYPNYGYTF. The CDR3 DNA is TGTGCCAGCAGCCAAGTAGCGGGGGGCTACCCTAACTATGGCTACACCTTC.

V usage is TRBV7-9 and J usage is TRBJ2-7, with 10 nucleotides matching TRBD1. V lost 4 bases and J lost 7; bases outside the gene matches: 10. Germline loops: CDR1 SEHNR, CDR2 FQNEAQ (reference sequence). This CDR3 contains 15 residues. The CDR3 is CASSSDRGLLEEQYF. The CDR3 DNA follows: TGTGCCAGCAGCTCCGACAGGGGGCTACTGGAAGAGCAGTACTTC.

V and J are TRBV11-2 and TRBJ1-2; 12 nucleotides match TRBD1. Per the germline V gene, CDR1 is SGHAT and CDR2 is FQNNGV. This CDR3 has 17 amino acids. V lost 2 bases, J lost 5 bases, and 9 bases stayed unmatched. The CDR3 DNA reads TGTGCCAGCAGCTTAACGCCACGGGACAGGGGGCTTTATGGCTACACCTTC. Its translation: CASSLTPRDRGLYGYTF. Together with reference TRBV11-2 and TRBJ1-2, the CDR3 gives the full variable domain: EAGVAQSPRYKIIEKRQSVAFWCNPISGHATLYWYQQILGQGPKLLIQFQNNGVVDDSQLPKDRFSAERLKGVDSTLKIQPAKLEDSAVYLCASSLTPRDRGLYGYTFGSGTRLTVV.

This chain joins TRBV29-1 and TRBJ1-2; D remains ambiguous. The germline V gene has CDR1 SQVTM and CDR2 ANQGSEA. There are 12 residues in the CDR3. The V gene lost 7 bases and the J gene lost 6 bases, with 15 bases spanning the gap. In nucleotides, the CDR3 is TGCAGCGCTTTATGGAAAAGCGATGGCTACACCTTC. Protein sequence: CSALWKSDGYTF. Full variable domain (outside the CDR3, taken from reference TRBV29-1 and TRBJ1-2): SAVISQKPSRDICQRGTSLTIQCQVDSQVTMMFWYRQQPGQSLTLIATANQGSEATYESGFVIDKFPISRPNLTFSTLTVSNMSPEDSSIYLCSALWKSDGYTFGSGTRLTVV.

V and J are TRBV13 and TRBJ2-7; 7 bases fit TRBD2. J gave up 3 bases and V 1 base, and 12 bases lay outside the gene matches. Per the germline V gene, CDR1 is PRHDT and CDR2 is FYEKMQ (reference sequence). CDR3 length: 17 residues. CDR3 sequence reads: CASSLVPQSRGDYEQYF. The DNA for the CDR3 is TGTGCCAGCAGCTTAGTGCCCCAAAGCCGGGGGGACTACGAGCAGTACTTC.

This clone was counted between two and nine times. A much more abundant neighbour one base away suggests this may be a read error. The chain has TRBV4-2 and TRBJ1-3; D remains unclear. V shed 0 bases and J shed 4 bases, with 13 bases lying between them. The germline V gene has CDR1 LGHNA and CDR2 YNFKEQ. The CDR3 consists of 16 residues. CDR3 sequence: CASSQDHGGSGNTIYF. CDR3 sequence (DNA): TGTGCCAGCAGCCAAGATCACGGAGGGTCAGGAAACACCATATATTTT.

This CDR3 is CASSKADDLGGDNEKLFF. Written as DNA, the CDR3 is TGTGCCAGCAGCAAAGCGGACGATCTAGGAGGGGATAATGAAAAACTGTTTTTT. V is TRBV21-1 and J is TRBJ1-4. TRBV21-1 is tagged as a pseudogene. The CDR3 extends over 18 amino acids.

The chain has TRBV2 and TRBJ1-2; TRBD1 matches at 8 bases. The CDR3 has 16 amino acids. Germline loops: CDR1 SNHLY, CDR2 FYNNEI. V shed 5 bases and J 3 bases; nucleotides not matched to a gene: 11. The CDR3 spells CASSYSMTGEYYGYTF. CDR3 sequence (DNA): TGTGCCAGCAGTTACTCGATGACAGGGGAATACTATGGCTACACCTTC.